This paragraph reports one T cell receptor (beta chain). Trimming pared 1 base from V and 8 bases from J, leaving 18 bases between. The CDR3 consists of 16 residues. Germline CDR1 is MGHRA and CDR2 is YSYEKL. With random hexamers, reverse transcription was performed on roughly 0.45 to 1 ug of RNA. Across 54 Vbeta and 13 Jbeta, TCR beta CDR3 was amplified with immunoSEQ multiplex PCR. TCRdb redid the calling of the immunoSEQ multiplex PCR reads with MiXCR, one entry per CDR3 protein. The table records 100,000 or so distinct CDR3 sequences, about 90% of them present only once. The sample belongs to a study of CD8 T cells in Susac syndrome. Negative isolation was applied to CD8+ and CD4+ T cells, and FACS enrichment was applied to TEMRA cells.

The sequencing sample was made of CD8+ T cells from PBMCs. This chain connects TRBV4-1 to TRBJ1-3, with TRBD1 as a possible D gene (5 bases). The clonotype was recovered from a human donor in good health. This CDR3 is CASSQVPGRRGDTIYF. DNA for the CDR3: TGCGCCAGCAGCCAAGTTCCGGGACGGAGGGGTGACACCATATATTTT.